The 24 T cell receptor beta chains reported below all come from one sample, sequenced in a study of Ad26.COV2.S vaccination and SARS-CoV-2 variants. The sample's treatment: roughly 18 received Ad26.COV2.S at low or high dose, single or two shots; 5 received placebo; per-sample allocation not given. The study sampled participants on day 63 after the first vaccine or placebo injection. The repertoire was sequenced with immunoSEQ multiplex PCR; TCRdb's copy has only in-frame clones and lacks some. The sample records about 350,000 clones, about 87% being singletons. The sequencing here drew on peripheral blood, taken in a trial of Ad26.COV2.S vaccine versus placebo. The receptors were sampled from a person between 18 and 59 years old who received the Ad26.COV2.S COVID-19 vaccine or a placebo.

This chain links TRBV12-3 or TRBV12-4 with TRBJ2-3; TRBD2 might be the D (5 bases). V was pared by 6 bases and J by 2 bases, with 9 bases between. The CDR3 consists of 13 residues. Here the CDR3 reads CASRPGTTDTQYF. CDR3 bases: TGTGCCAGCAGGCCGGGAACCACAGATACGCAGTATTTT.

This chain uses TRBV7-2 with TRBJ2-5; tentative D call: TRBD2 (7 bases). Germline CDR1 reads SGHTA; CDR2 reads FQGNSA. The V and J ends lost 4 bases and 5 bases respectively, with 17 bases between them. The CDR3 runs to 15 residues. The CDR3 DNA reads as TGTGCCAGCAGCTCCGAGGGGGGGATTTACGAGACCCAGTACTTC. Encoded protein: CASSSEGGIYETQYF.

The chain carries TRBV30 and TRBJ1-6, with TRBD1 as a possible D gene (5 bases). Deletions cut 2 bases from V and 6 bases from J, with 11 bases between. Germline CDR1 GTSNPN, CDR2 SVGIG (reference sequence). The CDR3 spans 14 residues. CDR3 DNA sequence: TGTGCCTGGAGTACGGGACTGACTAATTCACCCCTCCACTTT. Translation gives CAWSTGLTNSPLHF. The whole variable domain, filled in from reference TRBV30 and TRBJ1-6, reads SQTIHQWPATLVQPVGSPLSLECTVEGTSNPNLYWYRQAAGRGLQLLFYSVGIGQISSEVPQNLSASRPQDRQFILSSKKLLLSDSGFYLCAWSTGLTNSPLHFGNGTRLTVT.

This clone was counted a single time. CDR3 region: CASSWGGRNTEAFF. The CDR3 nucleotides are TGTGCCAGCAGTTGGGGGGGGCGGAACACTGAAGCTTTCTTT. The chain has TRBV28 and TRBJ1-1; D is possibly TRBD1 (6 bases). The CDR3 loop spans 14 amino acids. Germline V gives CDR1 MDHEN, CDR2 SYDVKM. V lost 4 bases, J lost 1 base, and 10 bases lay in between.

This clone appeared a few times. CDR3 residues: CASSQDPTGYYGYTF. The CDR3 bases are TGTGCCAGCAGCCAAGACCCTACAGGGTACTATGGCTACACCTTC. This chain links TRBV14 with TRBJ1-2, with D possibly being TRBD1 (6 bases). CDR3 length equals 15 residues. CDR1 is SGHDN and CDR2 is FVKESK in the germline V gene. V lost 0 bases and J lost 3, with 11 bases in between.

The V gene is TRBV18, the J gene TRBJ2-7; D gene uncertain. The CDR3 runs 12 residues. Germline assignment: CDR1 KGHSH and CDR2 LQKENI. Trimming pared 3 bases from V and 9 bases from J, leaving 12 bases between. This CDR3 is CASSPGSLGQYF. In DNA form, the CDR3 reads TGTGCCAGCTCACCGGGGTCGCTAGGGCAGTACTTC.

The rearrangement links TRBV14 to TRBJ2-1; possible D gene TRBD2, 5 bases. The CDR3 has 13 residues. CDR1 and CDR2 (germline): SGHDN, FVKESK. Trimming took 0 bases from V and 9 from J, leaving 9 bases between them. The CDR3 DNA sequence: TGTGCCAGCAGCCAAGATTTAGAGGGTGAGCAGTTCTTC. Its protein is CASSQDLEGEQFF.

This sequence joins TRBV14 and TRBJ2-5, with D possibly being TRBD1 (5 bases). In germline, CDR1 is SGHDN, CDR2 FVKESK. The V end was cut by 5 bases, the J end by 3 bases, with 7 bases between. The CDR3 loop spans 12 amino acids. The CDR3 coding sequence is TGTGCCAGCAGCAGACAGAAAGAGACCCAGTACTTC. Its protein is CASSRQKETQYF.

The chain is built from TRBV5-1 and TRBJ1-1; 9 bases match TRBD1. Germline V gives CDR1 SGHRS, CDR2 YFSETQ. CDR3 length equals 14 residues. The trim removed 4 bases at V and 4 bases at J, leaving 5 bases unmatched. Written as DNA, the CDR3 is TGCGCCAGCAGCAAACAGGGGGCAGTCACTGAAGCTTTCTTT. Protein: CASSKQGAVTEAFF.

With respect to this clone: At the DNA level, this CDR3 is encoded by other sequences in the same sample as well. V gene TRBV28 combines with J gene TRBJ1-3, with 8 bases that match TRBD1. Germline CDR1 is MDHEN and CDR2 is SYDVKM. The CDR3 runs 14 residues. V lost 6 bases and J lost 4; bases outside the gene matches: 5. CDR3 amino acids: CASSSTGAGNTIYF. CDR3 DNA sequence: TGTGCCAGCAGCTCGACAGGGGCGGGAAACACCATATATTTT.

This chain joins TRBV4-2 and TRBJ2-6; D is uncertain. The V and J ends lost 1 base and 2 bases respectively, with 9 bases between them. The length of the CDR3 is 16 residues. The germline CDR1 and CDR2 sequences are LGHNA and YNFKEQ. The CDR3 reads CASSQVGGPGANVLTF. CDR3 nucleotides: TGTGCCAGCAGCCAAGTTGGTGGACCTGGGGCCAACGTCCTGACTTTC.

This chain uses TRBV7-2 with TRBJ2-2; D is ambiguous. The V end was cut by 5 bases, the J end by 2 bases, with 12 bases between. There are 15 residues in the CDR3. The germline CDR1 and CDR2 sequences are SGHTA and FQGNSA. Here the CDR3 DNA reads TGTGCCAGCAGCCTACGTGGGGTAAACACCGGGGAGCTGTTTTTT. Translated, it gives CASSLRGVNTGELFF.

The chain has TRBV11-2 and TRBJ1-4; 10 bases are a match to TRBD1. The ends lost 5 bases at V and 0 bases at J; junction bases unmatched: 3. CDR1 is SGHAT and CDR2 is FQNNGV in the germline V gene. The CDR3 is 16 residues long. The CDR3 DNA reads TGTGCCAGCAGCGGACAGGGGGTAACAACTAATGAAAAACTGTTTTTT. Its translation is CASSGQGVTTNEKLFF.

The genes are TRBV9 and TRBJ2-3; D gene unclear. This CDR3 is built from 15 residues. CDR1 and CDR2 (germline): SGDLS, YYNGEE. Trimming shortened V by 0 bases and J by 1 base, and 9 bases separated the two germline ends. The CDR3 protein is CASSVARIRTDTQYF. In nucleotides, the CDR3 is TGTGCCAGCAGCGTAGCCAGAATTCGCACAGATACGCAGTATTTT.

The chain couples TRBV6-2 or TRBV6-3 to TRBJ1-1, with 8 bases aligning to TRBD1. The CDR3 is 15 amino acids. Germline V gene lookup returns CDR1 MNHEY and CDR2 SVGEGT. The ends lost 2 bases at V and 4 bases at J; junction bases unmatched: 6. The CDR3 loop reads CASSYPTGVGTEAFF. The CDR3 DNA reads TGTGCCAGCAGTTACCCGACAGGGGTAGGCACTGAAGCTTTCTTT.

The chain combines TRBV7-3 with TRBJ2-3; D perhaps matches TRBD2 (7 bases). Germline V gene sequence: CDR1 SGHTA, CDR2 FQGTGA. V lost 5 bases, J lost 5 bases, and 17 bases lay in between. The length of the CDR3 is 15 residues. The CDR3 nucleotides are TGTGCCAGCAGCCAAGGGGGGGCCGAGGGAGATACGCAGTATTTT. Translated: CASSQGGAEGDTQYF.

V is TRBV18 and J is TRBJ2-5, with TRBD2 matching 9 bases. The CDR3 extends over 15 amino acids. The V gene's germline CDR1 is KGHSH and CDR2 LQKENI. V was pared by 3 bases and J by 4 bases, with 6 bases of the junction left unmatched. The CDR3 loop reads CASSPAGGFGETQYF. As DNA, the CDR3 is TGTGCCAGCTCACCGGCGGGGGGGTTCGGAGAGACCCAGTACTTC.

V and J are TRBV30 and TRBJ1-2, with 9 bases aligning to TRBD1. The ends lost 4 bases at V and 7 bases at J; junction bases unmatched: 10. The CDR3 length is 14 residues. In germline, CDR1 is GTSNPN, CDR2 SVGIG (reference sequence). The CDR3 region has the DNA TGTGCCTGGACCTTACAGGGGGCATGGAGTGGCTACACCTTC. Translating gives CAWTLQGAWSGYTF.

The rearrangement uses TRBV15 and TRBJ2-2; no definite D call. Deletions cut 3 bases from V and 4 bases from J, with 6 bases between. Germline values: CDR1 LNHNV, CDR2 YYDKDF (reference sequence). The CDR3 consists of 13 residues. CDR3 DNA sequence: TGTGCCACCAGCAGCCCCTCCACCGGGGAGCTGTTTTTT. Translation gives CATSSPSTGELFF.

The rearrangement uses TRBV6-6 and TRBJ1-5; no definite D call. This CDR3 contains 15 residues. Trimming took off 6 bases at V and 2 bases at J, with 14 bases between the two ends. CDR1 is MNHNY, CDR2 SVGAGI, per germline (reference sequence). CDR3 residues: CASSISRSGNQPQHF. The CDR3 DNA follows: TGTGCCAGCAGCATATCCCGTAGCGGCAATCAGCCCCAGCATTTT.

J is TRBJ2-3 and V is TRBV10-3; D not certain. V lost 3 bases and J lost 0, with 16 bases in between. Germline V gene lookup returns CDR1 ENHRY and CDR2 SYGVKD. The CDR3 sequence is 17 residues long. For the CDR3, the DNA is TGTGCCATCAGTGATAATCGTAGAGCCACTAGCACAGATACGCAGTATTTT. The encoded protein is CAISDNRRATSTDTQYF.

V and J are TRBV7-2 and TRBJ2-7, with TRBD2 matching over 12 bases. CDR1 and CDR2 from the germline V gene are SGHTA and FQGNSA. This CDR3 contains 17 residues. V lost 2 bases, J lost 7 bases, and 12 bases stayed unmatched. This chain's CDR3 is CASSLQTLRTSGAEQYF. The DNA of the CDR3 is TGTGCCAGCAGCTTACAAACTCTTCGGACTAGCGGGGCGGAGCAGTACTTC.

This sequence joins TRBV4-2 and TRBJ2-7, with TRBD1 matching 8 bases. There are 15 residues in the CDR3. In germline, CDR1 is LGHNA, CDR2 YNFKEQ. The trim removed 4 bases at V and 5 bases at J, leaving 10 bases unmatched. The CDR3 region is CASSLPGQGGDEQYF. The DNA of the CDR3 is TGTGCCAGCAGCCTACCCGGACAGGGTGGTGACGAGCAGTACTTC.

The J gene is TRBJ2-2, the V gene TRBV6-4; 9 positions agree with TRBD2. This CDR3 contains 16 residues. CDR1 is MRHNA and CDR2 is SNTAGT in the germline V gene. V shed 0 bases and J 3 bases; nucleotides not matched to a gene: 2. Here the CDR3 reads CASSDSTSGDTGELFF. In nucleotides, the CDR3 is TGTGCCAGCAGTGACTCGACTAGCGGTGACACCGGGGAGCTGTTTTTT.